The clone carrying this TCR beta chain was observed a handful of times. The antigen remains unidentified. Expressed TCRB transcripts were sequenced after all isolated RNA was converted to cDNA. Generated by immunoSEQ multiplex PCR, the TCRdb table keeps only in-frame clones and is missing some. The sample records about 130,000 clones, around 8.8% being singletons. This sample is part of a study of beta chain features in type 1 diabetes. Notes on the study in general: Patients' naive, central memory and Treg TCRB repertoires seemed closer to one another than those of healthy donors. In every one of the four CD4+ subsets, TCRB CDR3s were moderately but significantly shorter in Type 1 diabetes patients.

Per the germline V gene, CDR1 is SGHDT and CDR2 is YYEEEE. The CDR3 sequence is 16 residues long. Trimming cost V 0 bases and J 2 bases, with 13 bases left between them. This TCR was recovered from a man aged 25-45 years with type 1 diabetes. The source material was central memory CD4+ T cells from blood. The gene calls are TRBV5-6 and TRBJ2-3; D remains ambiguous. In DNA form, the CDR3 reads TGTGCCAGCAGCTTGGGCTCCGAGATTTTCACAGATACGCAGTATTTT. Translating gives CASSLGSEIFTDTQYF.